The entry below describes one T cell receptor (beta chain). The assay was immunoSEQ multiplex PCR, and TCRdb's table has in-frame clones only and misses some. The profile covers about 140,000 clones, with about nine tenths appearing a single time and over 9.5% taken by the ten largest. This specimen comes from a study of blood T cell repertoires in COVID-19. The V gene's germline CDR1 is SGDLS and CDR2 YYNGEE. Trimming removed 4 bases from V and 8 bases from J, with 15 bases in between. CDR3 length equals 13 residues. Sequenced: peripheral blood. The gene calls are TRBV9 and TRBJ1-1, with D possibly matching TRBD1 (5 bases). The clonotype was recovered from a man in his fifties with active or convalescent COVID-19. The CDR3 loop is CASSLDTGREAFF. The CDR3 DNA reads as TGTGCCAGCAGCCTAGATACAGGAAGGGAAGCTTTCTTT. Full variable domain (missing parts from reference TRBV9 and TRBJ1-1): DSGVTQTPKHLITATGQRVTLRCSPRSGDLSVYWYQQSLDQGLQFLIQYYNGEERAKGNILERFSAQQFPDLHSELNLSSLELGDSALYFCASSLDTGREAFFGQGTRLTVV.